Described below is a single TCR beta chain sequence and its context. The sample is drawn from a study of CD8 T cell repertoires and HIV-1 epitope variants. Across the whole study: Controls included no peptide, Ebola AY9 epitope, and a CMV, EBV, flu pool. A roughly 10-day culture received IL-2, IL-7 and IL-15 on days 3 and 7.

Germline V CDR1 and CDR2: LNHDA, SQIVND (reference sequence). The CDR3 covers 15 residues. Losses at the gene ends were 5 bases for V and 1 base for J; bases not matched to a gene: 6. Sequencing used immunoSEQ multiplex PCR; TCRdb keeps in-frame clones, though not all of them. Among some 100,000 clones listed, almost 75% were seen once. The sequence was collected from a male donor with HIV. The specimen was uncultured baseline CD8+ T cells from peripheral blood mononuclear cells (PBMCs). The rearrangement joins TRBV19 to TRBJ2-7; TRBD2 agrees at 9 bases. DNA for the CDR3: TGTGCCAGTAGTCTCACTAGCGGGTCTTCCTACGAGCAGTACTTC. Amino acid sequence: CASSLTSGSSYEQYF.